This paragraph covers one T cell receptor (beta chain) sequence. This clone has just one count. Its recognized antigen is unknown. Base quality data are lacking; no much larger clone is found one base away. This sample stems from a study of control samples from healthy donors and cancer patients (dated by TCRdb to the early 2020s). The library was made by the immunoSEQ multiplex PCR assay. TCRdb stores this immuneACCESS table with in-frame sequences only. Part of the clones is absent; in the studies checked, under half of the shortfall reflects unresolved V genes, and no reason is known for the rest. The sample table lists around 13,000 clones, approximately 80% of them with a count of one. The top ten constitute 8% to 9% of the sample. The origin of this receptor is a male donor with melanoma. Material for sequencing was formalin-fixed, paraffin-embedded tissue.

For the CDR3, the sequence is CASSPTGNGQQPQHF. The sequenced DNA is TGTGCCAGCAGTCCTACAGGGAATGGTCAGCAGCCCCAGCATTTT. This chain joins TRBV6-5 to TRBJ1-5; TRBD1 is a weak D gene call, 6 bases matching. Cut back by 5 bases and 7 bases, the V and J ends lie 18 bases apart. Including cysteine and phenylalanine, the CDR3 has 15 amino acids. Just the 45-base CDR3 DNA is kept, in frame starting at base 1. The germline V gene specifies MNHEY as CDR1 and SVGAGI as CDR2.